The sequence of this T cell receptor beta chain was determined in a study of blood T cell repertoires in COVID-19. Study-level information: There were acute and convalescent COVID-19 samples, and they came from the United States, Italy and Spain. Sample material is recorded as cDNA or gDNA derived from T cells, B-cell-depleted T cells, or PBMCs.

This clone was recorded a few times. V was pared by 11 bases and J by 2 bases, with 13 bases between. The CDR3 totals 13 residues. Germline loops: CDR1 MNHEY, CDR2 SMNVEV (reference sequence). Profiling relied on immunoSEQ multiplex PCR, and the TCRdb table lists in-frame clones only, not all of them. Of around 250,000 clones listed, roughly 86% are singletons. The gene calls are TRBV27 and TRBJ1-5; D gene unclear. Sequenced: peripheral blood. The TCR originated in a man between 40 and 49 years old with active or convalescent COVID-19. In DNA form, the CDR3 reads TGTGCCGCGGGGAGCCCAGGCAATCAGCCCCAGCATTTT. Amino acid sequence: CAAGSPGNQPQHF.